This T cell receptor beta chain emerged from a study of blood T cell repertoires in COVID-19 (dated by TCRdb to about 2020). For the study in its entirety: The collaborator samples originated in the United States, Italy and Spain and spanned the acute and convalescent phases of COVID-19. Subjects who had been exposed to COVID-19, were actively infected with it, or had recovered from it provided the deeply sampled blood TCRbeta repertoires that made up the dataset. The samples were drawn from two sources: the first 160 participants of the ongoing ImmuneRACE study, and 950 to 1,500 subjects contributed by 6 global collaborators. Sample metadata almost always included a de-identified subject ID, COVID-19 status, age in years and sex. Where available, HLA class I and class II types were taken from metadata supplied by the sample provider and were not determined by assay-based typing. The prospective study material was composed of cDNA or gDNA derived from T cells, B-cell-depleted T cells, or PBMCs. The repertoires were released in a freely available public database intended as a resource for research on the immune response to SARS-CoV-2.

CDR1 is given as MDHEN and CDR2 as SYDVKM, both from the germline V gene. The CDR3, from cysteine to phenylalanine, totals 14 residues. Kept here is only the CDR3 DNA, which spans 42 bases and is read in frame from base 1. V sheds 6 bases and J sheds 0 bases, leaving 12 bases between their ends. The study at large found these results: Clinical and demographic metadata were provided uncurated, with the amount varying by source and participant.

In the prospective study, participants were roughly 18 to 100 years old, resided in fewer than 25 geographic areas of the United States, and were enrolled through a virtual design. In the prospective study, participants were assigned to cohorts based on the clinical history participants reported in a screening survey and a study questionnaire. In the prospective study, mobile phlebotomists collected whole blood, serum and a nasopharyngeal or oropharyngeal swab from each participant. Participants in the prospective study had the option to provide additional blood draws and questionnaires over an approximately 2-month period. Before DNA extraction, prospective study blood samples were shipped either frozen or at room temperature. Regarding this clone: Its cognate antigen has yet to be identified. Base qualities are not at hand, and no much larger clone is one base apart.

The immunoSEQ Assay, a bias-controlled multiplex PCR, was used to amplify TCRbeta CDR3 regions from genomic DNA. Per the source publication's procedure: The number of nucleated cells in each sample was estimated from the amplification of reference gene primers within the assay. Sequence reads were collapsed and filtered to measure the absolute abundance of every unique TCRbeta CDR3 rearrangement. For each sample, productive Simpson clonality was calculated as the square root of Simpson's diversity index over productive rearrangements. The immuneACCESS repertoire file appears here via TCRdb, limited to in-frame rearrangements. These files lack a portion of the clones; in checked studies, under half of the deficit traces to unresolved V genes, and the cause of the others is not known. From that table come the V and J calls and clone size; the DNA was used to work out D and trimming. The sample profile shows roughly 200,000 clones; roughly 89% of them were found once. Clones ranked in the top ten supply under 3% of the sample.

Sequenced: PBMCs or T cells enriched from blood (not recorded which). This chain is built from TRBV28 and TRBJ2-7; TRBD1 is possibly the D segment (6 matching bases). This receptor was taken from a woman aged 40 to 50 with acute COVID-19. The CDR3 protein is CASSQTGASYEQYF. The DNA reads TGTGCCAGCAGCCAGACAGGCGCCTCCTACGAGCAGTACTTC.